The 19 T cell receptor beta chains below all came from one sample that was sequenced in a study of T cell responses to AZD1222 COVID-19 vaccine. The repertoire was sequenced with immunoSEQ multiplex PCR; TCRdb's copy has only in-frame clones and lacks some. The sample includes some 100,000 clones, roughly nine tenths of them seen just once. Sequencing was performed on peripheral blood, taken on day 0 of AZD1222 vaccination. Receptors were obtained from an adult in good health.

This chain connects TRBV18 to TRBJ2-7; tentatively, D is TRBD2 (5 bases). Germline-derived CDR1 and CDR2 are KGHSH and LQKENI. Trimming took off 3 bases at V and 2 bases at J, with 5 bases between the two ends. This CDR3 contains 12 residues. The CDR3 nucleotides are TGTGCCAGCTCACCGGAGGCCTACGAGCAGTACTTC. It specifies CASSPEAYEQYF.

V usage is TRBV19 and J usage is TRBJ1-2; TRBD1 aligns across 8 bases. CDR3 length: 15 residues. With V trimmed by 3 bases and J by 8 bases, 11 bases remained unmatched. Germline CDR1 LNHDA, CDR2 SQIVND (reference sequence). CDR3 amino acids: CASSIKSTGAGGYTF. CDR3 coding DNA: TGTGCCAGTAGTATCAAGTCGACAGGGGCGGGAGGCTACACCTTC.

The chain employs TRBV19 and TRBJ1-1; a weak D match, TRBD1 (5 bases). CDR1 is LNHDA and CDR2 is SQIVND in the germline V gene (reference sequence). The CDR3 contains 15 residues. V was clipped by 5 bases and J by 4 bases, with 17 bases between them. The CDR3 is CASSPIDSYSTEAFF. CDR3 DNA sequence: TGTGCCAGTAGTCCAATTGACAGCTATTCCACTGAAGCTTTCTTT.

This chain links TRBV6-5 with TRBJ2-7; D could derive from TRBD1 or TRBD2 (7 bases each). With 0 bases removed from V and 4 bases from J, the gap between germline ends came to 13 bases. The CDR3 consists of 15 residues. Germline CDR1 reads MNHEY; CDR2 reads SVGAGI. CDR3 nucleotide sequence: TGTGCCAGCAGTTACTCGGGGGAGGGGGCTTACGAGCAGTACTTC. Translation: CASSYSGEGAYEQYF.

The chain carries TRBV11-1 and TRBJ2-7; 7 bases agree with TRBD1. Germline V gene lookup returns CDR1 SGHAT and CDR2 FQDESV (reference sequence). This CDR3 spans 13 amino acids. V lost 6 bases, J lost 0 bases, and 2 bases stayed unmatched. CDR3 in amino acids: CASSWDSSYEQYF. CDR3 DNA sequence: TGTGCCAGCAGTTGGGACAGCTCCTACGAGCAGTACTTC.

The chain joins TRBV6-4 to TRBJ1-6; D possibly corresponds to TRBD1 (5 bases). CDR1 and CDR2 from the germline V gene are MRHNA and SNTAGT. The CDR3 runs to 15 residues. V was cut by 4 bases and J by 7 bases, with 14 bases left in between. The CDR3, as DNA: TGTGCCAGCAGTGCCTCAGGGAGCTTGAATTCACCCCTCCACTTT. It is translated as CASSASGSLNSPLHF.

This rearrangement joins TRBV19 to TRBJ2-6; D may be TRBD2 (5 bases). Germline loops: CDR1 LNHDA, CDR2 SQIVND (reference sequence). The CDR3 length is 15 residues. V was shortened by 4 bases and J by 2 bases, with 9 bases between the two germline ends. Here the CDR3 DNA reads TGTGCCAGTAGTACCGGGAACACTGGGGCCAACGTCCTGACTTTC. It yields the protein CASSTGNTGANVLTF.

The chain recombines TRBV27 with TRBJ1-2; D is ambiguous. V was shortened by 4 bases and J by 4 bases, with 25 bases between the two germline ends. The germline V gene has CDR1 MNHEY and CDR2 SMNVEV (reference sequence). This CDR3 region has 18 residues. The CDR3 is CASSSLLGVAPPPYGYTF. The CDR3 bases are TGTGCCAGCAGTTCTTTGCTAGGCGTTGCCCCACCACCCTATGGCTACACCTTC.

The CDR3 here is CASSVAGNPNTGELFF. The CDR3 DNA reads as TGTGCCAGCAGCGTAGCAGGGAACCCGAACACCGGGGAGCTGTTTTTT. This chain connects TRBV9 to TRBJ2-2; D possibly corresponds to TRBD1 (5 bases). The germline V and J ends were trimmed by 0 bases and 0 bases, with 9 bases remaining between them. Germline values: CDR1 SGDLS, CDR2 YYNGEE. The CDR3 covers 16 residues.

The rearrangement links TRBV12-3 or TRBV12-4 to TRBJ2-5; D not resolved. Trimming cost V 4 bases and J 4 bases, with 7 bases left between them. CDR3 length: 12 amino acids. CDR3 nucleotide sequence: TGTGCCAGCAGTTCGCGTGGAGAGACCCAGTACTTC. Translated: CASSSRGETQYF.

The rearrangement links TRBV21-1 to TRBJ2-4; TRBD2, the table's D call, was not compared with the DNA. TRBV21-1 is annotated as a pseudogene. CDR3 length: 14 residues. The CDR3 loop reads CASTPGVAKNIQYF. The CDR3 nucleotides are TGTGCCAGCACCCCCGGAGTAGCCAAAAACATTCAGTACTTC.

The chain carries TRBV10-3 and TRBJ1-5, with TRBD1 identical over 7 bases. The CDR3 runs to 16 residues. CDR1 is ENHRY and CDR2 is SYGVKD in the germline V gene. Trimming at V came to 6 bases and at J to 1 base, leaving 9 bases not matched to a gene. The CDR3 DNA sequence: TGTGCCATCAGCGACTCGAGACAGGGAAGCAATCAGCCCCAGCATTTT. As protein: CAISDSRQGSNQPQHF.

This clone has just one count. J is TRBJ2-7 and V is TRBV20-1, with D possibly matching TRBD2 (6 bases). Trimming cost V 3 bases and J 5 bases, with 14 bases left between them. Germline V CDR1 and CDR2: DFQATT, SNEGSKA (reference sequence). The CDR3 is made up of 13 amino acids. CDR3 in amino acids: CSASRSAGNEQYF. In DNA form, the CDR3 reads TGCAGTGCTAGTCGATCGGCGGGGAACGAGCAGTACTTC.

The chain uses TRBV2 and TRBJ1-2; 9 bases are a match to TRBD1. This CDR3 has 16 residues. V was clipped by 5 bases and J by 4 bases; unmatched bases: 11. Germline V lookup: CDR1 SNHLY, CDR2 FYNNEI. The CDR3: CASSLQGASYFYGYTF. CDR3 nucleotide sequence: TGTGCCAGCAGTCTACAGGGGGCGTCGTACTTCTATGGCTACACCTTC. The whole variable domain, remainder taken from reference TRBV2 and TRBJ1-2, is EPEVTQTPSHQVTQMGQEVILRCVPISNHLYFYWYRQILGQKVEFLVSFYNNEISEKSEIFDDQFSVERPDGSNFTLKIRSTKLEDSAMYFCASSLQGASYFYGYTFGSGTRLTVV.

The chain has TRBV10-3 and TRBJ2-1; D is perhaps TRBD1 (5 bases). V was trimmed by 10 bases and J by 6 bases, leaving 16 bases between them. The CDR3 extends over 13 amino acids. Per germline, CDR1 ENHRY and CDR2 SYGVKD. CDR3 in DNA: TGTGCCAGTACAGGTCAAGTTTCCAATGAGCAGTTCTTC. Translated, it gives CASTGQVSNEQFF.

The CDR3 region is CASSPTLGAAKNIQYF. CDR3 coding DNA: TGTGCCAGCTCACCAACGCTGGGGGCCGCCAAAAACATTCAGTACTTC. The rearrangement joins TRBV18 to TRBJ2-4; D possibly corresponds to TRBD1 (6 bases). Germline CDR1 reads KGHSH; CDR2 reads LQKENI. The CDR3 has 16 residues. V lost 2 bases and J 1 base, leaving 12 bases between the germline ends. Full variable domain (remainder filled in from reference TRBV18 and TRBJ2-4): NAGVMQNPRHLVRRRGQEARLRCSPMKGHSHVYWYRQLPEEGLKFMVYLQKENIIDESGMPKERFSAEFPKEGPSILRIQQVVRGDSAAYFCASSPTLGAAKNIQYFGAGTRLSVL.

This chain's CDR3 is CASSPLPRGRLDGYTF. The DNA of the CDR3 is TGTGCCAGCAGCCCTCTCCCTAGGGGGCGCCTCGATGGCTACACCTTC. The V gene is TRBV11-2, the J gene TRBJ1-2, with TRBD1 identical over 7 bases. The length of the CDR3 is 16 residues. J was trimmed by 6 bases and V by 5 bases; bases with no gene match: 15. Per the germline V gene, CDR1 is SGHAT and CDR2 is FQNNGV.

The chain employs TRBV7-8 and TRBJ1-1; D call uncertain. This CDR3 contains 15 residues. Between the trimmed V and J ends, which lost 4 bases and 1 base, there was a span of 13 bases. The germline V gene encodes CDR1 SGHVS and CDR2 FQNEAQ. The CDR3 nucleotides are TGTGCCAGCAGCTCCCTGAAGTCCTGGAACACTGAAGCTTTCTTT. It is translated as CASSSLKSWNTEAFF.

The chain carries TRBV2 and TRBJ2-7; TRBD1 aligns across 10 bases. Per the germline V gene, CDR1 is SNHLY and CDR2 is FYNNEI. CDR3 length: 14 amino acids. V lost 7 bases and J lost 0; bases outside the gene matches: 3. CDR3 bases: TGTGCCAGCAAGGGGGACAGGGGCTCCTACGAGCAGTACTTC. This sequence encodes CASKGDRGSYEQYF. The full variable domain, completed using reference TRBV2 and TRBJ2-7, is EPEVTQTPSHQVTQMGQEVILRCVPISNHLYFYWYRQILGQKVEFLVSFYNNEISEKSEIFDDQFSVERPDGSNFTLKIRSTKLEDSAMYFCASKGDRGSYEQYFGPGTRLTVT.